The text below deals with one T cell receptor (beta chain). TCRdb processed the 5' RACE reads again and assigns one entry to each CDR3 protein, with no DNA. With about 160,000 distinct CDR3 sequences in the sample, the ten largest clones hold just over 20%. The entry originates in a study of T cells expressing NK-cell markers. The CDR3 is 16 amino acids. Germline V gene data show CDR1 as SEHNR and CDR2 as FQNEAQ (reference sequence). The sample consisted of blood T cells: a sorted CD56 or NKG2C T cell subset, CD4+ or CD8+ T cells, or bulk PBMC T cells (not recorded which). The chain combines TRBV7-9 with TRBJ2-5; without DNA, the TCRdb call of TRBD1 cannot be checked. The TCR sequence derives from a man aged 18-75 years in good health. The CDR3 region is CASIHPAWGDQETQYF.